Below, 32 T cell receptor beta chains from the same sample are listed, as sequenced in a study of technical replicates of blood from a handful of donors. Method: immunoSEQ multiplex PCR; TCRdb's copy keeps in-frame clones and lacks some. The table includes 85,000 to 90,000 clones, roughly 90% detected once. What was sequenced was T cells isolated from PBMCs. These receptors were obtained from a human donor in good health.

The chain links TRBV5-1 to TRBJ2-1, with TRBD2 identical over 12 bases. The CDR3 contains 19 residues. The V gene's germline CDR1 is SGHRS and CDR2 YFSETQ. Trimming cost V 0 bases and J 8 bases; bases outside gene matches: 15. CDR3 DNA: TGCGCCAGCAGCTTGGGTAGCTCCCCGACTAGCGGGAGAGGATATGAGCAGTTCTTC. Translating it yields CASSLGSSPTSGRGYEQFF.

This clone appeared once. The chain links TRBV12-5 to TRBJ1-2, with D possibly being TRBD1 (6 bases). CDR1 and CDR2 (germline): LGHNT, FRNRAP. There are 14 residues in the CDR3. V was clipped by 5 bases and J by 3 bases, with 13 bases between them. CDR3 bases: TGTGCTAGTGGTCCGACAGGTCTTTACTATGGCTACACCTTC. This codes for CASGPTGLYYGYTF. Using reference TRBV12-5 and TRBJ1-2 for the parts outside the CDR3, the full variable domain is DARVTQTPRHKVTEMGQEVTMRCQPILGHNTVFWYRQTMMQGLELLAYFRNRAPLDDSGMPKDRFSAEMPDATLATLKIQPSEPRDSAVYFCASGPTGLYYGYTFGSGTRLTVV.

V and J are TRBV4-1 and TRBJ2-3, with a tentative D call TRBD1 (5 bases). The CDR3 spans 13 residues. V was trimmed by 1 base and J by 9 bases, leaving 11 bases between them. Germline V lookup: CDR1 MGHRA, CDR2 YSYEKL. The CDR3 is CASSQAPWGTQYF. The CDR3 DNA sequence: TGCGCCAGCAGCCAAGCTCCTTGGGGCACGCAGTATTTT.

The chain has TRBV2 and TRBJ2-1; D not resolved. The CDR3 totals 16 residues. The V gene lost 0 bases and the J gene lost 5 bases, with 14 bases spanning the gap. Germline CDR1 reads SNHLY; CDR2 reads FYNNEI. CDR3 DNA: TGTGCCAGCAGTGAAGCGATATTCGGAGCGCACAATGAGCAGTTCTTC. Protein sequence: CASSEAIFGAHNEQFF.

The CDR3 coding sequence is TGCGCCAGCAGCTTGGCCTACTCAGGGATTACGGAAAAACTGTTTTTT. Translated, it gives CASSLAYSGITEKLFF. V gene TRBV5-1 combines with J gene TRBJ1-4, with D perhaps matching TRBD1 (5 bases). Germline CDR1 SGHRS, CDR2 YFSETQ. Trimming removed 0 bases from V and 8 bases from J, with 17 bases in between. The CDR3 runs 16 residues.

Written as DNA, the CDR3 is TGTGCCAGCAGCCGGTCTAGAGACCAAGAGACCCAGTACTTC. Encoded protein: CASSRSRDQETQYF. The V and J genes are TRBV4-2 and TRBJ2-5; D gene unclear. Germline V gene data show CDR1 as LGHNA and CDR2 as YNFKEQ. The CDR3 contains 14 residues. V lost 4 bases and J 0 bases, leaving 9 bases between the germline ends.

The V call is TRBV4-1, the J call TRBJ2-3, with D possibly TRBD2 on 6 matching bases. V was cut by 1 base and J by 5 bases, with 7 bases left in between. Per germline, CDR1 MGHRA and CDR2 YSYEKL. CDR3 length: 13 residues. The DNA of the CDR3 is TGCGCCAGCAGCCAAGGACTAGAAGATACGCAGTATTTT. It is translated as CASSQGLEDTQYF.

The chain links TRBV7-8 to TRBJ2-7; tentatively, D is TRBD1 (6 bases). The germline gives CDR1 SGHVS, CDR2 FQNEAQ. The CDR3 loop spans 15 amino acids. Trimming shortened V by 2 bases and J by 3 bases, and 14 bases separated the two germline ends. The CDR3 protein is CASSLMQTGNYEQYF. In DNA, the CDR3 is TGTGCCAGCAGCTTAATGCAAACAGGGAACTACGAGCAGTACTTC.

This clone came up once. The CDR3: CASSTQGLGNEKLFF. The CDR3 DNA reads as TGTGCCAGCAGTACACAGGGGCTGGGTAATGAAAAACTGTTTTTT. This rearrangement joins TRBV6-5 to TRBJ1-4; 7 bases agree with TRBD1. CDR1 and CDR2 from the germline V gene are MNHEY and SVGAGI. The CDR3 is made up of 15 amino acids. Trimming removed 5 bases from V and 4 bases from J; junction bases left unmatched: 7.

This rearrangement joins TRBV19 to TRBJ1-5; D might be TRBD1 (5 bases). The germline CDR1 and CDR2 sequences are LNHDA and SQIVND (reference sequence). The V gene lost 4 bases and the J gene lost 4 bases, with 11 bases spanning the gap. The CDR3 runs 14 residues. The CDR3 is CASSTRTGNQPQHF. For the CDR3, the DNA is TGTGCCAGTAGTACCCGTACAGGTAATCAGCCCCAGCATTTT.

The rearrangement uses TRBV7-9 and TRBJ1-1, with 10 nucleotides matching TRBD1. V shed 5 bases, J shed 0 bases, and the junction held 6 bases outside the gene matches. CDR3 size: 16 residues. CDR1 and CDR2 (germline): SEHNR, FQNEAQ (reference sequence). The CDR3 coding sequence is TGTGCCAGCAGCCACCCGGGACAGGGGATGAACACTGAAGCTTTCTTT. This gives the protein CASSHPGQGMNTEAFF.

This clone was observed a handful of times. The chain carries TRBV6-1 and TRBJ2-1; 9 bases fit TRBD2. This CDR3 region has 14 residues. Germline lookup yields CDR1 MNHNS and CDR2 SASEGT. J lost 9 bases, V lost 10 bases, and 13 bases had no gene match. CDR3 DNA: TGTGCCACCACAATAGCGGGAGTTCAGGGTGAGCAGTTCTTC. Protein: CATTIAGVQGEQFF.

This chain links TRBV19 with TRBJ2-3; possible D gene TRBD2, 6 bases. This CDR3 spans 13 amino acids. The V end was cut by 1 base, the J end by 6 bases, with 8 bases between. The germline V gene has CDR1 LNHDA and CDR2 SQIVND (reference sequence). The CDR3 coding sequence is TGTGCCAGTAGTATAGGGAGGGACGATACGCAGTATTTT. Amino acid sequence: CASSIGRDDTQYF.

The chain carries TRBV5-4 and TRBJ2-1; 9 nucleotides match TRBD2. CDR1 is SGHNT and CDR2 is YYREEE in the germline V gene (reference sequence). The CDR3 contains 16 residues. J was trimmed by 5 bases and V by 5 bases; bases with no gene match: 11. CDR3 amino acids: CASSWSSGDLNNEQFF. As DNA, the CDR3 is TGTGCCAGCAGTTGGTCTAGCGGGGATTTGAACAATGAGCAGTTCTTC.

This rearrangement joins TRBV28 to TRBJ2-1; D is unresolved. CDR1 is MDHEN, CDR2 SYDVKM, per germline. V was trimmed by 8 bases and J by 4 bases, leaving 6 bases between them. The CDR3 extends over 11 amino acids. The DNA for the CDR3 is TGTGCCAGCGAGGCGTACAATGAGCAGTTCTTC. Translation: CASEAYNEQFF.

CDR3 in DNA: TGTGCCAGCAGCTGGGGCCCGGAAGATTCACCCCTCCACTTT. It is translated as CASSWGPEDSPLHF. The chain has TRBV25-1 and TRBJ1-6; possibly TRBD1 for D (5 bases). This CDR3 spans 14 amino acids. Germline V lookup: CDR1 MGHDK, CDR2 SYGVNS. V gave up 6 bases and J gave up 8 bases, with 14 bases separating them.

The rearrangement links TRBV14 to TRBJ1-1; D gene ambiguous. Germline lookup yields CDR1 SGHDN and CDR2 FVKESK. V lost 2 bases, J lost 2 bases, and 12 bases lay in between. This CDR3 spans 15 amino acids. CDR3 region: CASSQPNPGNTEAFF. The DNA of the CDR3 is TGTGCCAGCAGCCAACCCAACCCGGGTAACACTGAAGCTTTCTTT.

This clone was recorded only once. V is TRBV7-3 and J is TRBJ1-2, with 9 bases that match TRBD1. The CDR3 contains 16 residues. Germline assignment: CDR1 SGHTA and CDR2 FQGTGA. Trimming cost V 0 bases and J 3 bases; bases outside gene matches: 5. The CDR3 is CASSLTGGQGDYGYTF. The CDR3 region has the DNA TGTGCCAGCAGCTTAACTGGGGGACAGGGCGACTATGGCTACACCTTC.

The rearrangement joins TRBV4-2 to TRBJ2-1; 7 bases match TRBD2. The junction had 5 bases not matched to a gene; V was cut back by 0 bases and J by 3 bases. The CDR3 covers 16 residues. Germline assignment: CDR1 LGHNA and CDR2 YNFKEQ. This CDR3 reads CASSQDFSGDYNEQFF. The CDR3, as DNA: TGTGCCAGCAGCCAAGATTTCAGCGGGGACTACAATGAGCAGTTCTTC.

This chain joins TRBV6-1 and TRBJ2-3, with 10 positions matching TRBD2. CDR1 is MNHNS and CDR2 is SASEGT in the germline V gene. With V trimmed by 4 bases and J by 0 bases, 7 bases remained unmatched. The CDR3 contains 17 residues. CDR3: CASSVLAGGTSTDTQYF. DNA for the CDR3: TGTGCCAGCAGTGTCTTAGCGGGGGGAACTAGCACAGATACGCAGTATTTT.

The chain employs TRBV5-4 and TRBJ2-7; 7 bases match TRBD1. The germline CDR1 and CDR2 sequences are SGHNT and YYREEE (reference sequence). V lost 4 bases and J lost 5; bases outside the gene matches: 9. The CDR3 runs to 14 residues. CDR3 amino acids: CASSITGARHEQYF. CDR3 in DNA: TGTGCCAGCAGCATTACAGGGGCTCGCCACGAGCAGTACTTC.

V usage is TRBV5-1 and J usage is TRBJ2-5; the D is unclear. This CDR3 contains 15 residues. Germline V gene data show CDR1 as SGHRS and CDR2 as YFSETQ. V lost 7 bases and J lost 1, with 17 bases in between. CDR3 nucleotides: TGCGCCAGCTTCTACTCTCTATCTACCCAAGAGACCCAGTACTTC. This codes for CASFYSLSTQETQYF.

The chain uses TRBV7-9 and TRBJ1-1, with D unresolved. The germline V gene has CDR1 SEHNR and CDR2 FQNEAQ (reference sequence). CDR3 size: 19 residues. Between the trimmed V and J ends, which lost 4 bases and 6 bases, there was a span of 30 bases. CDR3 region: CASSSPADNPQGFRAEAFF. The DNA for the CDR3 is TGTGCCAGCAGCTCCCCGGCCGACAACCCCCAAGGTTTCCGAGCTGAAGCTTTCTTT.

The V call is TRBV5-8, the J call TRBJ1-2; 9 bases are shared with TRBD1. Germline values: CDR1 SGHTS, CDR2 YDEGEE. This CDR3 is 16 amino acids long. With V trimmed by 4 bases and J by 0 bases, 7 bases remained unmatched. This CDR3 is CASSPDDRGANYGYTF. The CDR3 DNA is TGTGCCAGCAGCCCCGACGACAGGGGGGCTAACTATGGCTACACCTTC.

The chain links TRBV27 to TRBJ2-5, with 9 bases lining up with TRBD1. Germline CDR1 and CDR2: MNHEY and SMNVEV (reference sequence). After removal of 5 bases from V and 4 bases from J, the junction contained 20 bases not matched to a gene. This CDR3 is 19 amino acids long. The CDR3 region is CASSRLPTTGGFKSETQYF. CDR3 bases: TGTGCCAGCAGTCGACTACCAACTACAGGGGGCTTCAAGTCAGAGACCCAGTACTTC.

The chain recombines TRBV28 with TRBJ2-3, with TRBD2 matching 7 bases. The germline CDR1 and CDR2 sequences are MDHEN and SYDVKM. The CDR3 covers 17 residues. J was trimmed by 0 bases and V by 7 bases; bases with no gene match: 13. CDR3 bases: TGTGCCAGCATCACTACGCGGGGGTCGCGTAGCACAGATACGCAGTATTTT. Residues: CASITTRGSRSTDTQYF. The variable domain in full, with the rest retrieved from reference TRBV28 and TRBJ2-3, is DVKVTQSSRYLVKRTGEKVFLECVQDMDHENMFWYRQDPGLGLRLIYFSYDVKMKEKGDIPEGYSVSREKKERFSLILESASTNQTSMYLCASITTRGSRSTDTQYFGPGTRLTVL.

This clone occurred a few times. This chain links TRBV6-5 with TRBJ1-1; perhaps TRBD1 as D (6 bases). The ends were cut back, 2 bases at V and 11 bases at J, with 18 bases in the middle. CDR3 length: 14 amino acids. Germline values: CDR1 MNHEY, CDR2 SVGAGI. CDR3 loop: CASSYGTPEARAFF. In DNA form, the CDR3 reads TGTGCCAGCAGTTACGGGACACCCGAGGCCCGGGCTTTCTTT.

The chain couples TRBV5-1 to TRBJ2-5, with TRBD2 matching 8 bases. This CDR3 spans 15 amino acids. V lost 2 bases, J lost 4 bases, and 7 bases stayed unmatched. The germline V gene encodes CDR1 SGHRS and CDR2 YFSETQ. The DNA of the CDR3 is TGCGCCAGCAGCTTCGGGAGGGACGGGGGAGAGACCCAGTACTTC. This translates into CASSFGRDGGETQYF.

The rearrangement joins TRBV5-1 to TRBJ2-7, with D uncertain. With 0 bases removed from V and 2 bases from J, the gap between germline ends came to 9 bases. CDR1 SGHRS and CDR2 YFSETQ come from the germline V gene. This CDR3 spans 14 amino acids. The CDR3 region is CASSLAVPTYEQYF. In DNA form, the CDR3 reads TGCGCCAGCAGCTTGGCCGTCCCTACCTACGAGCAGTACTTC.

This clone has just one count. This chain uses TRBV19 with TRBJ1-2, with 7 bases lining up with TRBD1. The ends lost 3 bases at V and 4 bases at J; junction bases unmatched: 5. Germline V lookup: CDR1 LNHDA, CDR2 SQIVND (reference sequence). The CDR3 extends over 14 amino acids. Here the CDR3 DNA reads TGTGCCAGTAGTATGGAGGGGGCAGGCTATGGCTACACCTTC. It is translated as CASSMEGAGYGYTF.

The chain recombines TRBV5-1 with TRBJ2-7; maybe TRBD1 (7 bases). CDR1 is SGHRS and CDR2 is YFSETQ in the germline V gene. This CDR3 has 15 amino acids. V was cut by 0 bases and J by 6 bases, with 16 bases left in between. CDR3 bases: TGCGCCAGCAGCTTGGGGGGCAGGGGGGCCGGCGAGCAGTACTTC. This sequence encodes CASSLGGRGAGEQYF.

V and J are TRBV12-5 and TRBJ1-5; 9 bases are a match to TRBD1. This CDR3 spans 16 amino acids. In germline, CDR1 is LGHNT, CDR2 FRNRAP. V lost 0 bases to trimming and J lost 8 bases; unmatched junction nucleotides: 8. This chain's CDR3 is CASGLVLGQGSEPQHF. In DNA form, the CDR3 reads TGTGCTAGTGGTTTGGTACTTGGACAGGGGTCGGAGCCCCAGCATTTT. Looking up the rest from reference TRBV12-5 and TRBJ1-5 gives the full variable domain: DARVTQTPRHKVTEMGQEVTMRCQPILGHNTVFWYRQTMMQGLELLAYFRNRAPLDDSGMPKDRFSAEMPDATLATLKIQPSEPRDSAVYFCASGLVLGQGSEPQHFGDGTRLSIL.